This TCR beta chain was captured in a study of T cell repertoires in cytomegalovirus infection. The sample holds many counts of this clonotype. The antigen is unknown. MiXCR, run by TCRdb on the reads, gives a single entry per CDR3 protein. This table holds fewer than 950,000 distinct CDR3 sequences, 30% to 35% found once. V lost 2 bases and J lost 5; bases outside the gene matches: 6. Germline loops: CDR1 SGHVS, CDR2 FNYEAQ. This CDR3 region has 15 residues. This clonotype was obtained from a human donor in good health (CMV status not recorded). Some clones in this sample may be carry-over from other donors' samples. Here the sequenced sample was cultured CD8+ T cells from PBMCs, taken from culture after CMV antigen stimulation. The chain links TRBV7-6 to TRBJ2-5; 9 positions match TRBD2. CDR3 sequence: CASSLLAGGPETQYF. CDR3 DNA sequence: TGTGCCAGCAGCTTATTGGCGGGGGGGCCGGAGACCCAGTACTTC.